Sequencing of this T cell receptor (beta chain) was carried out in a study of cytomegalovirus exposure and HLA in healthy donors. V lost 2 bases to trimming and J lost 5 bases; unmatched junction nucleotides: 8. This CDR3 has 18 residues. Germline V gene data show CDR1 as MGHRA and CDR2 as YSYEKL. PCR involved 60 Vbeta and 13 Jbeta primers. The protocol was immunoSEQ multiplex PCR, while the TCRdb copy is restricted to in-frame clones and leaves out a portion. The table includes 150,000 to 200,000 clones, approximately 80% detected once. The clonotype comes from a woman in her thirties in good health and CMV-seropositive. Sequencing was done on a sample of PBMCs. The rearrangement links TRBV4-1 to TRBJ2-2; 13 bases align to TRBD2. Here the CDR3 DNA reads TGCGCCAGCAGCCAACACCCTGGGGGACTAGCGGGGACCGGGGAGCTGTTTTTT. Protein sequence: CASSQHPGGLAGTGELFF.